This T cell receptor (beta chain) was observed in a study of cytomegalovirus exposure and HLA in healthy donors. The study, taken as a whole, reports: In most subjects, TCR beta sequences reportedly gave accurate predictions of HLA-A and HLA-B alleles. CMV serostatus was the only immune exposure information that was available. About 90% or about 30% of the time was how often most TCR beta V segments were productive, according to an earlier analysis. A missense variant in DCLRE1C was later tied to TCR beta V- and J-gene trimming.

CDR1 is MNHEY, CDR2 SMNVEV, per germline (reference sequence). Trimming cost V 3 bases and J 9 bases; bases outside gene matches: 10. The CDR3 loop spans 16 amino acids. This clone appeared a few times. The target antigen is unknown. The PCR contained 60 Vbeta and 13 Jbeta primers. Assay: immunoSEQ multiplex PCR; the TCRdb copy retains only in-frame clones and omits some. The table shows roughly 200,000 clones, with 80% to 90% occurring only once. The TCR originated in a woman in her twenties or thirties in good health and CMV-seronegative. The chain is built from TRBV27 and TRBJ2-3; 12 bases agree with TRBD2. The sequenced sample was PBMCs. CDR3 in amino acids: CASSFSLAGGPGTQYF. The CDR3 coding sequence is TGTGCCAGCAGTTTCTCACTAGCGGGGGGTCCAGGAACGCAGTATTTT.